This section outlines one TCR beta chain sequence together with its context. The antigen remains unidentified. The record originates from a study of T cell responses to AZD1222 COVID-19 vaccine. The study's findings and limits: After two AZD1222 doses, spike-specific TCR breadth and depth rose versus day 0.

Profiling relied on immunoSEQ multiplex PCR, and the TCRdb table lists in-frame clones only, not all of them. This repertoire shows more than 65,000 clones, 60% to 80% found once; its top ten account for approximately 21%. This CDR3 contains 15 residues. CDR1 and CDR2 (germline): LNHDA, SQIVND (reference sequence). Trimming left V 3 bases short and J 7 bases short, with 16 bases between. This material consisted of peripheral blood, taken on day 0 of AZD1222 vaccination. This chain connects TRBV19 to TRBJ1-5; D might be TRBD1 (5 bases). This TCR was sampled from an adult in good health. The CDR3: CASSMGVWSGQPQHF. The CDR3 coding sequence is TGTGCCAGTAGTATGGGGGTTTGGTCCGGACAGCCCCAGCATTTT.